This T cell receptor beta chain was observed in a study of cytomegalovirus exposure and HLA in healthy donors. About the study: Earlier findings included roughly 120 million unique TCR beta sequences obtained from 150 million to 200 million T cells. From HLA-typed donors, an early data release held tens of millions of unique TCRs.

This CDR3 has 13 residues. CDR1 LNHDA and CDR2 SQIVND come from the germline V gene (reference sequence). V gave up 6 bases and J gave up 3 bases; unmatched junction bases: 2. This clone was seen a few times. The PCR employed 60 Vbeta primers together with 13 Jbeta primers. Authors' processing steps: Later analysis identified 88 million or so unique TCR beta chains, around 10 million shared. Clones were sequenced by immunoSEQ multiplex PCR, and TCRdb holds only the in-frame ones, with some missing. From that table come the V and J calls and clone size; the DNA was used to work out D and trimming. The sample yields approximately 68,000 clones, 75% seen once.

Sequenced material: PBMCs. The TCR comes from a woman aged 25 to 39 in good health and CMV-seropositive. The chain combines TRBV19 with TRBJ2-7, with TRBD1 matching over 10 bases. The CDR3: CASSGQGGYEQYF. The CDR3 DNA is TGTGCCAGTAGCGGACAGGGGGGCTACGAGCAGTACTTC.